These 16 T cell receptor beta chains were sequenced from one sample in a study of blood T cell repertoires in COVID-19 (dated by TCRdb to the early 2020s). The method was the immunoSEQ multiplex PCR assay. TCRdb retrieved this table from immuneACCESS and kept in-frame rearrangements only. Not all clones are present; in checked studies, unresolved V genes account for under half, and no reason is known for the remainder. This sample gives approximately 120,000 clones in total; around three quarters of them show up just once. Jointly, the top ten make up 10% to 13% of the sample. What was sequenced was peripheral blood. Receptors originate from a human donor in a cohort sampled during active COVID-19.

The gene calls are TRBV28 and TRBJ1-1; the D is unclear. Germline CDR1 is MDHEN and CDR2 is SYDVKM. This CDR3 is built from 10 residues. The V end was cut by 6 bases, the J end by 11 bases, with 10 bases between. CDR3 loop: CASSAGQAFF. As DNA, the CDR3 is TGTGCCAGCAGCGCAGGTCAGGCTTTCTTT.

The chain employs TRBV3-1 (or the pseudogene TRBV3-2) and TRBJ1-1; D not certain. Germline CDR1 LGHDT, CDR2 YNNKEL (reference sequence). V was trimmed by 4 bases and J by 4 bases, leaving 19 bases between them. The CDR3 runs to 16 residues. CDR3 sequence: CASSPWEGTGSTEAFF. In DNA, the CDR3 is TGTGCCAGCAGCCCTTGGGAGGGAACGGGGAGCACTGAAGCTTTCTTT.

The chain links TRBV6-1 to TRBJ1-2, with D tentatively TRBD1 (6 bases). Germline CDR1 and CDR2: MNHNS and SASEGT. V dropped 0 bases and J dropped 8 bases, with 13 bases sitting between them. The CDR3 is 14 residues long. CDR3 in amino acids: CASSEAMTGSGYTF. The CDR3 region has the DNA TGTGCCAGCAGTGAAGCGATGACAGGATCCGGCTACACCTTC.

J is TRBJ1-2 and V is TRBV6-5; 7 nucleotides line up with TRBD1. The germline CDR1 and CDR2 sequences are MNHEY and SVGAGI. The CDR3 sequence is 12 residues long. V shed 4 bases, J shed 8 bases, and the junction held 4 bases outside the gene matches. The CDR3 loop reads CASSSQGGGYTF. The CDR3 DNA reads TGTGCCAGCAGTTCCCAGGGGGGAGGCTACACCTTC.

V is TRBV2 and J is TRBJ1-2; D is unresolved. CDR1 is SNHLY, CDR2 FYNNEI, per germline. The CDR3 runs 13 residues. With 3 bases removed from V and 0 bases from J, the gap between germline ends came to 5 bases. DNA of the CDR3: TGTGCCAGCAGTGATCCAGCTAACTATGGCTACACCTTC. It encodes CASSDPANYGYTF.

The table lists this clone with a count of one. This chain connects TRBV5-4 to TRBJ1-5, with a tentative D call TRBD1 (5 bases). Trimming shortened V by 3 bases and J by 7 bases, and 11 bases separated the two germline ends. Germline assignment: CDR1 SGHNT and CDR2 YYREEE (reference sequence). CDR3 length: 13 residues. CDR3 coding DNA: TGTGCCAGCAGCTCCGGGGGGGACCAGCCCCAGCATTTT. It specifies CASSSGGDQPQHF. Full variable domain (outside the CDR3, taken from reference TRBV5-4 and TRBJ1-5): ETGVTQSPTHLIKTRGQQVTLRCSSQSGHNTVSWYQQALGQGPQFIFQYYREEENGRGNFPPRFSGLQFPNYSSELNVNALELDDSALYLCASSSGGDQPQHFGDGTRLSIL.

The CDR3 bases are TGTGCCAGCAGTTACTCTCTCAGCAGACTTAATGAAAAACTGTTTTTT. Its translation: CASSYSLSRLNEKLFF. The chain has TRBV6-5 and TRBJ1-4, with no clear D. V dropped 0 bases and J dropped 4 bases, with 12 bases sitting between them. This CDR3 has 16 residues. Germline values: CDR1 MNHEY, CDR2 SVGAGI.

The V and J genes are TRBV5-1 and TRBJ2-1; D is unresolved. This CDR3 is built from 16 residues. Germline V gene data show CDR1 as SGHRS and CDR2 as YFSETQ. V was trimmed by 4 bases and J by 0 bases, leaving 14 bases between them. The CDR3 coding sequence is TGCGCCAGCAGCAATACCGGGTCTGTCTCCTACAATGAGCAGTTCTTC. Translation gives CASSNTGSVSYNEQFF.

V is TRBV4-1 and J is TRBJ1-6; TRBD1 matches at 8 bases. Germline CDR1 reads MGHRA; CDR2 reads YSYEKL. The CDR3 is made up of 13 amino acids. The V segment lost 3 bases and the J segment 10 bases; nucleotides outside the gene matches: 2. CDR3 sequence (DNA): TGCGCCAGCAGCCAGGACAGGGACTCACCCCTCCACTTT. Protein sequence: CASSQDRDSPLHF.

The chain carries TRBV2 and TRBJ1-5; unclear D gene. CDR1 and CDR2 (germline): SNHLY, FYNNEI. V shed 4 bases and J shed 0 bases, with 13 bases lying between them. The CDR3 covers 16 residues. The CDR3 DNA follows: TGTGCCAGCAGTGGTTTAGCTCACCATAGCAATCAGCCCCAGCATTTT. This encodes CASSGLAHHSNQPQHF.

V usage is TRBV29-1 and J usage is TRBJ2-7; perhaps TRBD1 as D (6 bases). The CDR3 spans 12 residues. The germline V gene encodes CDR1 SQVTM and CDR2 ANQGSEA. The V end lost 1 base, the J end lost 3 bases, and 7 bases lay between the germline ends. CDR3 sequence (DNA): TGCAGCGTTGAAGTGACAGGCTACGAGCAGTACTTC. It encodes CSVEVTGYEQYF.

This clone was found a few times. The chain uses TRBV28 and TRBJ1-1, with 9 positions matching TRBD1. Germline loops: CDR1 MDHEN, CDR2 SYDVKM. The CDR3 has 16 residues. The J segment lost 1 base and the V segment lost 3 bases, leaving 6 bases of the junction unmatched. CDR3: CASSFRGQGPNTEAFF. In DNA form, the CDR3 reads TGTGCCAGCAGTTTCCGGGGACAGGGCCCGAACACTGAAGCTTTCTTT.

This clone was recorded once. The J gene is TRBJ2-3, the V gene TRBV18, with a weak D call TRBD2 (7 bases). Between the trimmed V and J ends, which lost 3 bases and 5 bases, there was a span of 18 bases. The CDR3 consists of 16 residues. The germline V gene encodes CDR1 KGHSH and CDR2 LQKENI. The chain's CDR3 is CASSPLRGGPGDTQYF. DNA for the CDR3: TGTGCCAGCTCACCTCTTAGGGGGGGGCCGGGAGATACGCAGTATTTT.

This rearrangement joins TRBV12-3 or TRBV12-4 to TRBJ1-1; no firm D call. Deletions cut 6 bases from V and 6 bases from J, with 14 bases between. CDR3 length: 13 residues. The CDR3 nucleotides read TGTGCCAGCAGCTACGCCCGTCGCGCTGAAGCTTTCTTT. Its translation is CASSYARRAEAFF.

The sample holds a few counts of this clone. The chain is built from TRBV4-1 and TRBJ1-5; D is unresolved. V lost 1 base, J lost 0 bases, and 4 bases lay in between. Germline lookup yields CDR1 MGHRA and CDR2 YSYEKL. The CDR3 consists of 14 residues. The CDR3 DNA follows: TGCGCCAGCAGCCAAGCAGGTAGCAATCAGCCCCAGCATTTT. Translating it yields CASSQAGSNQPQHF.

CDR3 DNA sequence: TGTGCCAGCTCACCTTATAGCCTAAGCACAGATACGCAGTATTTT. This translates into CASSPYSLSTDTQYF. V gene TRBV18 combines with J gene TRBJ2-3; D call uncertain. Germline CDR1 KGHSH, CDR2 LQKENI. The CDR3 contains 15 residues. The V end lost 3 bases, the J end lost 0 bases, and 10 bases lay between the germline ends.